One and the same sample provided the 16 T cell receptor beta chains below, sequenced in a study of blood T cell repertoires in COVID-19. Libraries were prepared by immunoSEQ multiplex PCR; TCRdb keeps only in-frame clonotypes and omits some of them. Among approximately 340,000 clones listed, roughly 87% were seen once. The sample was peripheral blood. The receptors originated from a man between 25 and 39 years old with COVID-19, enrolled during active disease.

This clone was observed a few times. The rearrangement joins TRBV5-1 to TRBJ2-7; 9 nucleotides agree with TRBD1. The CDR3 loop spans 15 amino acids. Trimming removed 1 base from V and 6 bases from J; junction bases left unmatched: 8. CDR1 and CDR2 from the germline V gene are SGHRS and YFSETQ. CDR3 amino acids: CASSLLGTGKSEQYF. As DNA, the CDR3 is TGCGCCAGCAGCTTGCTCGGGACAGGGAAAAGCGAGCAGTACTTC.

The CDR3 loop is CATSRDRTSPDPYNEQFF. The CDR3, as DNA: TGTGCCACCAGCAGAGACCGGACTAGCCCCGATCCCTACAATGAGCAGTTCTTC. V is TRBV15 and J is TRBJ2-1; 8 nucleotides align to TRBD2. With 0 bases clipped from V and 2 bases from J, the junction kept 9 bases outside the gene matches. Germline CDR1 and CDR2: LNHNV and YYDKDF (reference sequence). The CDR3 contains 18 residues.

The chain has TRBV4-3 and TRBJ1-2; D call uncertain. Germline lookup yields CDR1 LGHNA and CDR2 YSLEER. Trimming removed 4 bases from V and 3 bases from J, with 15 bases in between. The CDR3 length is 15 residues. Here the CDR3 reads CASSRSAGADYGYTF. The CDR3 DNA reads as TGCGCCAGCAGCCGGTCAGCGGGCGCTGACTATGGCTACACCTTC.

The chain couples TRBV11-2 to TRBJ2-3; 13 nucleotides match TRBD2. With V trimmed by 8 bases and J by 8 bases, 10 bases remained unmatched. The CDR3 runs 15 residues. The V gene's germline CDR1 is SGHAT and CDR2 FQNNGV. The CDR3, as DNA: TGTGCCAGCTCCGCACTAGCGGGAGGGTACGGTACGCAGTATTTT. Amino acids: CASSALAGGYGTQYF.

CDR3 sequence: CASSTMRRGTNTEAFF. CDR3 DNA: TGTGCCAGCTCAACGATGCGCAGGGGTACGAACACTGAAGCTTTCTTT. The chain couples TRBV18 to TRBJ1-1, with D possibly TRBD1 on 6 matching bases. CDR1 and CDR2 (germline): KGHSH, LQKENI. This CDR3 has 16 residues. Trimming stripped 5 bases from V and 1 base from J, with 17 bases between.

The rearrangement links TRBV15 to TRBJ2-2; D may be TRBD1 (5 bases). V was trimmed by 2 bases and J by 0 bases, leaving 7 bases between them. CDR3 length equals 15 residues. The V gene's germline CDR1 is LNHNV and CDR2 YYDKDF (reference sequence). This CDR3 is CATSRPQANTGELFF. The CDR3 coding sequence is TGTGCCACCAGCAGACCACAGGCGAACACCGGGGAGCTGTTTTTT.

V and J are TRBV29-1 and TRBJ2-3; D is uncertain. V lost 3 bases and J lost 5, with 12 bases in between. Germline CDR1 and CDR2: SQVTM and ANQGSEA. This CDR3 region has 13 residues. CDR3 sequence: CSVEWLVEDTQYF. For the CDR3, the DNA is TGCAGCGTTGAGTGGCTAGTGGAAGATACGCAGTATTTT.

The genes are TRBV4-2 and TRBJ2-4; 8 bases are a match to TRBD2. Germline-derived CDR1 and CDR2 are LGHNA and YNFKEQ. V shed 0 bases and J 5 bases; nucleotides not matched to a gene: 6. This CDR3 has 16 residues. The CDR3, as DNA: TGTGCCAGCAGCCAAGACGGACTAGCTTACGAAAACATTCAGTACTTC. Protein sequence: CASSQDGLAYENIQYF.

The J gene is TRBJ1-2, the V gene TRBV6-5, with 10 bases identical to TRBD1. Germline loops: CDR1 MNHEY, CDR2 SVGAGI. The V gene end was trimmed by 3 bases and the J gene end by 3 bases; junction bases not matched to a gene: 4. This CDR3 contains 15 residues. CDR3 sequence reads: CASSYTDRGYYGYTF. Here the CDR3 DNA reads TGTGCCAGCAGTTATACGGACAGGGGGTACTATGGCTACACCTTC.

V usage is TRBV11-2 and J usage is TRBJ2-1, with TRBD2 as a possible D gene (5 bases). The CDR3 is 17 residues long. V was pared by 1 base and J by 0 bases, with 13 bases between. The V gene's germline CDR1 is SGHAT and CDR2 FQNNGV. For the CDR3, the DNA is TGTGCCAGCAGCTTAGTTGGCGGGTCAAGCTCCTACAATGAGCAGTTCTTC. Its protein is CASSLVGGSSSYNEQFF.

This clone was found a few times. This chain connects TRBV7-8 to TRBJ1-1; D remains unclear. Trimming took off 5 bases at V and 1 base at J, with 11 bases between the two ends. Germline lookup yields CDR1 SGHVS and CDR2 FQNEAQ. This CDR3 region has 14 residues. In nucleotides, the CDR3 is TGTGCCAGCAGCCCCACGCCTACGAACACTGAAGCTTTCTTT. Translated: CASSPTPTNTEAFF.

This sequence joins TRBV11-2 and TRBJ1-2; D is unresolved. Germline V gene data show CDR1 as SGHAT and CDR2 as FQNNGV. There are 15 residues in the CDR3. Trimming took 4 bases from V and 8 from J, leaving 20 bases between them. The CDR3 bases are TGTGCCAGCAGCTCGACCGGGCTCCGGGGTGTGGGCTACACCTTC. It codes for CASSSTGLRGVGYTF. Full variable domain (rest looked up from reference TRBV11-2 and TRBJ1-2): EAGVAQSPRYKIIEKRQSVAFWCNPISGHATLYWYQQILGQGPKLLIQFQNNGVVDDSQLPKDRFSAERLKGVDSTLKIQPAKLEDSAVYLCASSSTGLRGVGYTFGSGTRLTVV.

This clone was seen a single time. This chain connects TRBV29-1 to TRBJ2-3, with 9 bases that match TRBD1. V dropped 4 bases and J dropped 0; count of bases not matched to a gene: 2. The CDR3 totals 14 residues. CDR1 is SQVTM and CDR2 is ANQGSEA in the germline V gene. CDR3 loop: CSVGGTGSTDTQYF. In DNA form, the CDR3 reads TGCAGCGTTGGGGGGACAGGGAGCACAGATACGCAGTATTTT.

CDR3 sequence: CASSQFSTNTEAFF. CDR3 nucleotides: TGTGCCAGCAGCCAGTTTAGCACGAACACTGAAGCTTTCTTT. This chain uses TRBV7-9 with TRBJ1-1; no firm D call. The CDR3 spans 14 residues. Germline V lookup: CDR1 SEHNR, CDR2 FQNEAQ (reference sequence). Trimming took off 5 bases at V and 1 base at J, with 11 bases between the two ends.

The rearrangement joins TRBV5-4 to TRBJ2-3; the match to TRBD2 covers 7 bases. The V gene's germline CDR1 is SGHNT and CDR2 YYREEE (reference sequence). Trimming removed 0 bases from V and 4 bases from J; junction bases left unmatched: 11. The CDR3 sequence is 17 residues long. CDR3 protein: CASSLGGGSRVADTQYF. For the CDR3, the DNA is TGTGCCAGCAGCTTGGGCGGCGGGAGCCGCGTGGCAGATACGCAGTATTTT.

The chain is built from TRBV27 and TRBJ1-2, with TRBD1 as a possible D gene (5 bases). This CDR3 is built from 14 residues. Germline V gene data show CDR1 as MNHEY and CDR2 as SMNVEV (reference sequence). V lost 3 bases and J lost 8, with 16 bases in between. The CDR3: CASSFNGRVGGYTF. The CDR3 region has the DNA TGTGCCAGCAGTTTTAACGGCAGGGTAGGAGGCTACACCTTC.